This T cell receptor (beta chain) was observed in a study of T cell responses to AZD1222 COVID-19 vaccine. The wider study: Pooling covered second doses at about 4 or about 12 weeks.

CDR1 and CDR2 (germline): SGHTS, YDEGEE. The CDR3 has 13 amino acids. V shed 1 base and J shed 7 bases, with 12 bases lying between them. The table came from immunoSEQ multiplex PCR; TCRdb's copy has only in-frame clones and leaves some out. The sample has approximately 70,000 clones, just over 85% seen once. Points from the study as a whole: Reportedly, nearly half of unique spike TCRs recognized epitopes outside B.1.351/B.1.1.7 mutations. The repertoires were collected only after the peak T cell response.

Details on this clone: The antigen remains undetermined.

The chain has TRBV5-8 and TRBJ2-7; D perhaps matches TRBD2 (6 bases). The TCR originated in an adult in good health. Sequencing used peripheral blood, obtained on day 0 of AZD1222 vaccination. CDR3 in DNA: TGTGCCAGCAGCTTGACATCTCGGGGGGAGCAGTACTTC. It specifies CASSLTSRGEQYF.